The entry that follows covers one TCR beta chain sequence. The sample is drawn from a study of blood T cell repertoires in COVID-19. Data came from immunoSEQ multiplex PCR; TCRdb stores just in-frame clones and leaves some out. The sample gives approximately 300,000 clones, 70% to 90% of which show up once; approximately 5.2% is in the top ten. Those enrolled, adults aged 18 to 89 years, came from about two dozen US areas. The origin of this receptor is a woman between 25 and 40 years old who had recovered from COVID-19. Sequencing was performed on PBMCs or T cells enriched from blood (not recorded which).

CDR3 bases: TGTGCCAGCAGCTTAGCCCGGGACAGGGCTAATTCACCCCTCCACTTT. Residues: CASSLARDRANSPLHF. V usage is TRBV7-2 and J usage is TRBJ1-6; the match to TRBD1 covers 9 bases. The length of the CDR3 is 16 residues. Germline CDR1 is SGHTA and CDR2 is FQGNSA. The V segment lost 0 bases and the J segment 6 bases; nucleotides outside the gene matches: 3.